The 30 T cell receptor beta chains presented below share a single source sample, sequenced in a study of control samples from healthy donors and cancer patients. TCRdb keeps only in-frame clones here, not all; method: immunoSEQ multiplex PCR. The repertoire holds some 29,000 clones, with about 85% as singletons. Input material: formalin-fixed, paraffin-embedded tissue. Every receptor here comes from a female donor with melanoma.

The genes are TRBV4-2 and TRBJ1-3; 8 positions agree with TRBD1. CDR1 and CDR2 from the germline V gene are LGHNA and YNFKEQ. The CDR3 has 16 residues. Trimming at V came to 3 bases and at J to 1 base, leaving 5 bases not matched to a gene. The CDR3 DNA follows: TGTGCCAGCAGCCACCTACAGGGGGGGTCTGGAAACACCATATATTTT. Its translation: CASSHLQGGSGNTIYF.

This clone was seen a handful of times. The chain uses TRBV25-1 and TRBJ2-7, with D hard to call. Trimming shortened V by 2 bases and J by 5 bases, and 13 bases separated the two germline ends. The CDR3 extends over 14 amino acids. Germline CDR1 reads MGHDK; CDR2 reads SYGVNS. CDR3 nucleotides: TGTGCCAGCAGTGAAATCGGGTCGGCGGACGAGCAGTACTTC. Amino acids: CASSEIGSADEQYF.

The gene calls are TRBV24-1 and TRBJ2-4, with D unresolved. V was trimmed by 4 bases and J by 8 bases, leaving 17 bases between them. The CDR3 consists of 15 residues. From germline, CDR1 is KGHDR and CDR2 SFDVKD. The CDR3 here is CATSEYVQAVDIQYF. In nucleotides, the CDR3 is TGTGCCACCAGTGAATATGTCCAGGCGGTGGACATTCAGTACTTC.

Concerning this clone: One junction end disagrees with the germline gene, perhaps due to a read error. The chain recombines TRBV7-2 with TRBJ2-7; D gene unclear. Germline V CDR1 and CDR2: SGHTA, FQGNSA. CDR3 length: 14 amino acids. The CDR3, as DNA: TGTGCCAGCAGCTTAGCGTCGATAGTGACACCATGGGACTTC. Amino acid sequence: CASSLASIVTPWDF.

The J gene is TRBJ1-1, the V gene TRBV18; 7 bases fit TRBD1. Germline CDR1 and CDR2: KGHSH and LQKENI. The CDR3 spans 14 residues. The V gene end was trimmed by 5 bases and the J gene end by 3 bases; junction bases not matched to a gene: 6. The CDR3 coding sequence is TGTGCCAGCTCAAGGACAGGAGGGGACACTGAAGCTTTCTTT. Translation gives CASSRTGGDTEAFF.

The chain couples TRBV19 to TRBJ1-1; D unclear. CDR1 LNHDA and CDR2 SQIVND come from the germline V gene (reference sequence). V was clipped by 0 bases and J by 2 bases, with 10 bases between them. CDR3 size: 15 residues. The CDR3, as DNA: TGTGCCAGTAGTATAGAAGGCAGACTAAACACTGAAGCTTTCTTT. This encodes CASSIEGRLNTEAFF.

The rearrangement links TRBV4-1 to TRBJ1-1; D gene unclear. The V end lost 1 base, the J end lost 12 bases, and 21 bases lay between the germline ends. CDR1 is MGHRA, CDR2 YSYEKL, per germline. This CDR3 region has 15 residues. The CDR3 sequence is CASSQVARDDLGSFF. The CDR3 DNA sequence: TGCGCCAGCAGCCAAGTCGCTCGGGATGACCTGGGGTCTTTCTTT.

This chain connects TRBV4-3 to TRBJ1-1, with D possibly being TRBD1 (5 bases). The length of the CDR3 is 16 residues. V was trimmed by 0 bases and J by 0 bases, leaving 11 bases between them. Germline values: CDR1 LGHNA, CDR2 YSLEER. In DNA, the CDR3 is TGCGCCAGCAGCCAAGACCCGGGACGGCTGAACACTGAAGCTTTCTTT. It is translated as CASSQDPGRLNTEAFF.

V and J are TRBV5-6 and TRBJ2-7; TRBD2 agrees at 7 bases. The J segment lost 3 bases and the V segment lost 2 bases, leaving 5 bases of the junction unmatched. CDR1 and CDR2 from the germline V gene are SGHDT and YYEEEE. The CDR3 spans 14 residues. The CDR3 coding sequence is TGTGCCAGCAGCTTCCTAGCGGAGAGCTACGAGCAGTACTTC. This codes for CASSFLAESYEQYF.

This chain joins TRBV3-1 (or the pseudogene TRBV3-2) and TRBJ1-1; D might be TRBD1 (5 bases). CDR1 is LGHDT and CDR2 is YNNKEL in the germline V gene (reference sequence). This CDR3 is built from 14 residues. V was cut by 4 bases and J by 1 base, with 10 bases left in between. CDR3 sequence reads: CASSLSGGNTEAFF. The CDR3 DNA follows: TGTGCCAGCAGCCTAAGCGGGGGGAACACTGAAGCTTTCTTT.

V is TRBV19 and J is TRBJ1-6; tentative D call: TRBD1 (6 bases). Trimming took 4 bases from V and 13 from J, leaving 17 bases between them. Looked up from germline, CDR1 is LNHDA and CDR2 is SQIVND (reference sequence). This CDR3 spans 14 amino acids. The CDR3 nucleotides are TGTGCCAGTAGTACACAGGGTTTCCATGCCCCCCTCCACTTT. It yields the protein CASSTQGFHAPLHF.

This rearrangement joins TRBV29-1 to TRBJ1-1; D call uncertain. V dropped 5 bases and J dropped 5 bases, with 9 bases sitting between them. Germline V lookup: CDR1 SQVTM, CDR2 ANQGSEA. This CDR3 has 11 residues. This chain's CDR3 is CSVLVGTEAFF. Written as DNA, the CDR3 is TGCAGCGTTCTAGTGGGGACTGAAGCTTTCTTT.

This clone was detected once. V and J are TRBV5-4 and TRBJ2-5; D is unresolved. The V gene's germline CDR1 is SGHNT and CDR2 YYREEE (reference sequence). This CDR3 has 16 amino acids. Between the trimmed V and J ends, which lost 1 base and 2 bases, there was a span of 15 bases. The chain's CDR3 is CASSLRFGIQQETQYF. CDR3 bases: TGTGCCAGCAGCTTGAGGTTCGGCATCCAACAAGAGACCCAGTACTTC.

The chain uses TRBV19 and TRBJ2-7; D is perhaps TRBD2 (5 bases). Trimming pared 9 bases from V and 5 bases from J, leaving 23 bases between. CDR1 is LNHDA, CDR2 SQIVND, per germline (reference sequence). This CDR3 region has 15 residues. The CDR3 DNA reads TGTGCCAGCGCCAAGACGGCCCTGGGAGCCAACGAGCAGTACTTC. It codes for CASAKTALGANEQYF. Full variable domain (outside the CDR3, taken from reference TRBV19 and TRBJ2-7): DGGITQSPKYLFRKEGQNVTLSCEQNLNHDAMYWYRQDPGQGLRLIYYSQIVNDFQKGDIAEGYSVSREKKESFPLTVTSAQKNPTAFYLCASAKTALGANEQYFGPGTRLTVT.

The V call is TRBV12-3 or TRBV12-4, the J call TRBJ1-5, with 7 bases identical to TRBD1. There are 13 residues in the CDR3. The V segment lost 5 bases and the J segment 6 bases; nucleotides outside the gene matches: 4. CDR3 nucleotides: TGTGCCAGCAGTCTGGGGGACAGTCAGCCCCAGCATTTT. Protein sequence: CASSLGDSQPQHF.

The chain links TRBV19 to TRBJ1-4, with D uncertain. V lost 3 bases to trimming and J lost 8 bases, with 7 bases between them. The CDR3 runs to 12 residues. Germline CDR1 LNHDA, CDR2 SQIVND (reference sequence). CDR3 DNA: TGTGCCAGTAGTATGACTGGCGAAAAACTGTTTTTT. Translated: CASSMTGEKLFF.

The rearrangement joins TRBV11-3 to TRBJ1-1, with D hard to call. Germline V gene lookup returns CDR1 SGHNT and CDR2 YENEEA. CDR3 length: 13 amino acids. V was clipped by 4 bases and J by 11 bases, with 17 bases between them. The CDR3: CASSSSQDGMAFF. Here the CDR3 DNA reads TGTGCCAGCAGCTCGTCGCAGGACGGGATGGCTTTCTTT.

This chain links TRBV7-8 with TRBJ2-1; 7 positions agree with TRBD2. J was trimmed by 10 bases and V by 2 bases; bases with no gene match: 2. In germline, CDR1 is SGHVS, CDR2 FQNEAQ. The CDR3 totals 12 residues. Here the CDR3 reads CASSLSTSEQFF. DNA for the CDR3: TGTGCCAGCAGCTTATCGACTAGCGAGCAGTTCTTC.

This clone was seen once. The chain uses TRBV18 and TRBJ1-1; D call uncertain. V was pared by 1 base and J by 1 base, with 16 bases between. CDR1 KGHSH and CDR2 LQKENI come from the germline V gene. This CDR3 has 17 amino acids. CDR3 DNA sequence: TGTGCCAGCTCACCACTCTCGGTCCACCTAAGGAACACTGAAGCTTTCTTT. Translated: CASSPLSVHLRNTEAFF.

The rearrangement joins TRBV18 to TRBJ2-3; TRBD2 matches 10 bases. The CDR3 sequence is 17 residues long. Losses at the gene ends were 1 base for V and 2 bases for J; bases not matched to a gene: 6. Germline lookup yields CDR1 KGHSH and CDR2 LQKENI. The CDR3 region is CASSPRTSGKYTDTQYF. As DNA, the CDR3 is TGTGCCAGCTCACCACGAACTAGCGGGAAGTACACAGATACGCAGTATTTT.

The genes are TRBV7-9 and TRBJ1-1; D is ambiguous. CDR1 and CDR2 (germline): SEHNR, FQNEAQ (reference sequence). The CDR3 has 13 amino acids. Trimming removed 0 bases from V and 8 bases from J, with 10 bases in between. The CDR3 coding sequence is TGTGCCAGCAGCTTAGCCCTCGGGGTAGAAGCTTTCTTT. This gives the protein CASSLALGVEAFF.

The V call is TRBV2, the J call TRBJ1-6; 12 bases fit TRBD1. The CDR3 has 18 residues. The V segment lost 6 bases and the J segment 2 bases; nucleotides outside the gene matches: 8. The germline CDR1 and CDR2 sequences are SNHLY and FYNNEI. The CDR3 sequence: CASRPGQGAGAYNSPLHF. The CDR3, as DNA: TGTGCCAGCAGGCCGGGACAGGGGGCAGGGGCCTATAATTCACCCCTCCACTTT.

The chain combines TRBV14 with TRBJ2-7; 10 bases align to TRBD1. V shed 3 bases and J 2 bases; nucleotides not matched to a gene: 4. Germline assignment: CDR1 SGHDN and CDR2 FVKESK. The CDR3 has 15 residues. In DNA, the CDR3 is TGTGCCAGCAGCCAGATCGGGACAGGGGCCTACGAGCAGTACTTC. It codes for CASSQIGTGAYEQYF.

The chain combines TRBV5-1 with TRBJ1-4; unclear D gene. Trimming took off 3 bases at V and 0 bases at J, with 9 bases between the two ends. The CDR3 is 15 residues long. Germline assignment: CDR1 SGHRS and CDR2 YFSETQ. Here the CDR3 DNA reads TGCGCCAGCAGCTCCTCAGGAGCAACTAATGAAAAACTGTTTTTT. As protein: CASSSSGATNEKLFF.

J is TRBJ1-2 and V is TRBV4-1; 9 positions match TRBD1. The CDR3 runs to 15 residues. CDR1 and CDR2 (germline): MGHRA, YSYEKL. The V and J ends lost 4 bases and 8 bases, in that order; junction bases with no gene match: 11. CDR3 coding DNA: TGCGCCAGCAGCCCGGGACAGGGTGCGGGAGGAGGCTACACCTTC. Translation: CASSPGQGAGGGYTF.

This chain connects TRBV7-2 to TRBJ2-2; TRBD2 is a possible D gene (5 bases). CDR3 size: 14 residues. CDR1 is SGHTA and CDR2 is FQGNSA in the germline V gene. V was shortened by 6 bases and J by 0 bases, with 8 bases between the two germline ends. CDR3 DNA: TGTGCCAGCAGGCAACTAGCGAACACCGGGGAGCTGTTTTTT. The encoded protein is CASRQLANTGELFF. Filled out from reference TRBV7-2 and TRBJ2-2, the complete variable domain reads GAGVSQSPSNKVTEKGKDVELRCDPISGHTALYWYRQSLGQGLEFLIYFQGNSAPDKSGLPSDRFSAERTGGSVSTLTIQRTQQEDSAVYLCASRQLANTGELFFGEGSRLTVL.

V is TRBV2 and J is TRBJ2-7, with TRBD2 matching 11 bases. Trimming cost V 8 bases and J 2 bases; bases outside gene matches: 8. This CDR3 spans 15 amino acids. Germline V gives CDR1 SNHLY, CDR2 FYNNEI. The CDR3 nucleotides are TGTGCCAGCGCAAACTTAGCGGGAGGGCCCTACGAGCAGTACTTC. Translation: CASANLAGGPYEQYF.

This clone appeared once. The J gene is TRBJ2-6, the V gene TRBV6-6; weak D call: TRBD1 (5 bases). V was cut by 6 bases and J by 3 bases, with 27 bases left in between. From germline, CDR1 is MNHNY and CDR2 SVGAGI (reference sequence). CDR3 length: 20 residues. CDR3 sequence (DNA): TGTGCCAGCAGCGTTAACCACCAGGGTGTGTGGCTGTATGGGGCCAACGTCCTGACTTTC. This gives the protein CASSVNHQGVWLYGANVLTF.

The V gene is TRBV27, the J gene TRBJ2-2, with 8 bases lining up with TRBD1. The CDR3 runs 20 residues. Germline CDR1 MNHEY, CDR2 SMNVEV (reference sequence). The V segment lost 6 bases and the J segment 13 bases; nucleotides outside the gene matches: 31. CDR3 amino acids: CASSLSAHPYRPGQDRRLFF. The CDR3 nucleotides read TGTGCCAGCAGCCTTTCCGCCCATCCCTATCGACCGGGACAGGACAGAAGGCTGTTTTTT.

V usage is TRBV19 and J usage is TRBJ1-5; 8 nucleotides align to TRBD1. The junction had 10 bases not matched to a gene; V was cut back by 3 bases and J by 9 bases. Germline lookup yields CDR1 LNHDA and CDR2 SQIVND (reference sequence). This CDR3 has 15 residues. The CDR3 region is CASSMTWTGRLPQHF. The DNA for the CDR3 is TGTGCCAGTAGTATGACCTGGACAGGGAGGCTGCCCCAGCATTTT.